Following are 2 T cell receptor beta chains from one sample sequenced in a study of technical replicates of blood from a few donors. Profiled with immunoSEQ multiplex PCR; TCRdb holds only in-frame clones, not every one. The sample gives roughly 72,000 clones, about 93% of which show up once; about 0.35% is in the top ten. The sample was T cells isolated from PBMCs. The receptors were gathered from a human donor in good health.

Only one count was recorded for this clone. This rearrangement joins TRBV5-5 to TRBJ2-7; D may be TRBD2 (7 bases). Per germline, CDR1 SGHKS and CDR2 YYEKEE (reference sequence). Trimming took 4 bases from V and 1 from J, leaving 18 bases between them. This CDR3 has 16 amino acids. The CDR3 region has the DNA TGTGCCAGCAGCCCGAGGGGGGGAAGCGGATCCTACGAGCAGTACTTC. Protein: CASSPRGGSGSYEQYF.

This chain connects TRBV6-5 to TRBJ2-7, with TRBD1 as a possible D gene (6 bases). The CDR3 consists of 15 residues. Trimming took 7 bases from V and 2 from J, leaving 18 bases between them. Per germline, CDR1 MNHEY and CDR2 SVGAGI. The CDR3 sequence is CASMGVGAAPYEQYF. The CDR3 DNA reads TGTGCCAGCATGGGGGTGGGGGCTGCCCCCTACGAGCAGTACTTC.